This T cell receptor beta chain was captured in a study of blood T cell repertoires in COVID-19. Background on the study: COVID-19 samples collected from the United States, Italy and Spain covered acute and convalescent phases. PBMCs, B-cell-depleted T cells, or T cells were the source of the cDNA or gDNA that made up the material.

As handled by the study authors: Scientists estimated how many nucleated cells there were by amplifying reference gene primers. The data were produced by immunoSEQ multiplex PCR, yet TCRdb's version contains in-frame clones alone and is incomplete. V, J and clone size are taken as reported in that table, and D and trimming were inferred from the DNA itself. The repertoire consists of under 80,000 clones, with approximately 86% occurring once and the leading ten covering 10% to 15%. The CDR3 is 15 amino acids. CDR1 LNHDA and CDR2 SQIVND come from the germline V gene (reference sequence). Trimming took 3 bases from V and 4 from J; bases not matched to a gene: 8.

The sequenced sample was peripheral blood. This rearrangement joins TRBV19 to TRBJ1-2, with 7 bases aligning to TRBD1. The source is a human donor in a cohort sampled during active COVID-19. CDR3 in amino acids: CASSMGTDAAYGYTF. CDR3 in DNA: TGTGCCAGTAGTATGGGGACAGATGCGGCCTATGGCTACACCTTC.